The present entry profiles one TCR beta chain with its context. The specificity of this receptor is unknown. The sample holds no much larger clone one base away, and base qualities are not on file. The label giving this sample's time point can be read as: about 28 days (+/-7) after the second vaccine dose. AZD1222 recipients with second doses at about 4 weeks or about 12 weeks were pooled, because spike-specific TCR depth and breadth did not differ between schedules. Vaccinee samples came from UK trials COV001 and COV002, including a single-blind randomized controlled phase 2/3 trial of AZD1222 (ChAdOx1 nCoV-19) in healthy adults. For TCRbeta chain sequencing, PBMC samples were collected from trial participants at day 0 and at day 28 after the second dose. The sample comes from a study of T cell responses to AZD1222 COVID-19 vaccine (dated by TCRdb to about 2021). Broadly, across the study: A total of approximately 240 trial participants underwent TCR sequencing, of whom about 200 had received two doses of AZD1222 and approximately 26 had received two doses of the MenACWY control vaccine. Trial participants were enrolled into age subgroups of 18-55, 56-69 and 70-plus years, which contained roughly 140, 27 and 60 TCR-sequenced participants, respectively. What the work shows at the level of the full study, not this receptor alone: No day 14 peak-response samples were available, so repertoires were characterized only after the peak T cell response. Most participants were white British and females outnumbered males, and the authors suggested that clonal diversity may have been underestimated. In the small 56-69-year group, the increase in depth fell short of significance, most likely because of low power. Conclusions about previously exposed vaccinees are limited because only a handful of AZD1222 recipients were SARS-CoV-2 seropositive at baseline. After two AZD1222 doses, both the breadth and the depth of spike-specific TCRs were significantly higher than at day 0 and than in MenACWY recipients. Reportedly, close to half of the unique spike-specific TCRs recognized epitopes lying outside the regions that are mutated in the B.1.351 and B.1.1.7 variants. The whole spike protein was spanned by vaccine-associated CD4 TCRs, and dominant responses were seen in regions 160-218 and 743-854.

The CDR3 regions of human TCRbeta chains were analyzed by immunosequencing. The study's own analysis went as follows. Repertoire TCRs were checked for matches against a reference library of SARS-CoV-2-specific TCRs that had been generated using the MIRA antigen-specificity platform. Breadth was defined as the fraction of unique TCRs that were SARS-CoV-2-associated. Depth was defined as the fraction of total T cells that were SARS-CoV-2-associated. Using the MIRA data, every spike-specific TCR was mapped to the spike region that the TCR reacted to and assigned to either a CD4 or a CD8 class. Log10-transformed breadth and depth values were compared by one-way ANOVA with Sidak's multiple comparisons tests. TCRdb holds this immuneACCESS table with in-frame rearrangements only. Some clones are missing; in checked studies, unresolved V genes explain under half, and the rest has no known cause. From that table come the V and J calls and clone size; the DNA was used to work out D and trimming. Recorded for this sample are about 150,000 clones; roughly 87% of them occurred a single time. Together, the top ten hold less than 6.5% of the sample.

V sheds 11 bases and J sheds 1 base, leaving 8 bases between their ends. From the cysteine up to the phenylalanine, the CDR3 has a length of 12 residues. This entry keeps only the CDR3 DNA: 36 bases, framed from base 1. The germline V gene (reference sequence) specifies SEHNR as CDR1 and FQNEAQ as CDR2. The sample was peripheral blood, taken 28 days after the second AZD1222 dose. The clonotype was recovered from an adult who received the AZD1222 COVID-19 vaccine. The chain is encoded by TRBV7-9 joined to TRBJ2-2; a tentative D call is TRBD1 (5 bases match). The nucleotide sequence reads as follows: TGTGCCTATACAGGGAACACCGGGGAGCTGTTTTTT. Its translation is CAYTGNTGELFF.